These 32 T cell receptor beta chains were sequenced from one sample in a study of beta chain features in type 1 diabetes. The entirety of the isolated RNA underwent reverse transcription, so expressed TCRB transcripts were sequenced. Clones were read by immunoSEQ multiplex PCR, and TCRdb kept only the in-frame ones, dropping some. Here the sample spans more than 300,000 clones, about 15% being singletons. Sequences were obtained from naive CD4+ T cells from blood. These receptors originate from a woman aged 18-29 years in good health.

The chain combines TRBV21-1 with TRBJ1-2. TRBV21-1 is noted as a pseudogene. The CDR3 runs to 13 residues. CDR3 residues: CASSRDFIGGYTF. The DNA for the CDR3 is TGTGCCAGCAGCCGGGACTTCATCGGAGGCTACACCTTC.

As for this clone: In the same sample, other DNA sequences code for this CDR3. V is TRBV30 and J is TRBJ1-3; D not resolved. V lost 3 bases and J 4 bases, leaving 10 bases between the germline ends. Germline V gene sequence: CDR1 GTSNPN, CDR2 SVGIG (reference sequence). This CDR3 contains 13 residues. The CDR3: CAWSRSSGNTIYF. CDR3 sequence (DNA): TGTGCCTGGAGCCGGAGTTCGGGAAACACCATATATTTT.

This clone was observed a handful of times. The chain combines TRBV20-1 with TRBJ2-1; 8 bases align to TRBD1. V was pared by 7 bases and J by 10 bases, with 6 bases of the junction left unmatched. The CDR3 has 11 residues. Germline V gene data show CDR1 as DFQATT and CDR2 as SNEGSKA (reference sequence). Here the CDR3 DNA reads TGCAGTGTCCAGGGGGCTCTGGAGCAGTTCTTC. Translating gives CSVQGALEQFF.

The rearrangement joins TRBV18 to TRBJ1-2; 9 bases align to TRBD1. In germline, CDR1 is KGHSH, CDR2 LQKENI. The CDR3 is 14 residues long. Trimming at V came to 3 bases and at J to 8 bases, leaving 7 bases not matched to a gene. The CDR3 spells CASSPLTGGLGYTF. DNA for the CDR3: TGTGCCAGCTCACCCCTGACAGGGGGTTTAGGCTACACCTTC.

V is TRBV28 and J is TRBJ2-5, with TRBD2 matching over 9 bases. The CDR3 has 13 amino acids. Germline-derived CDR1 and CDR2 are MDHEN and SYDVKM. The V segment lost 6 bases and the J segment 5 bases; nucleotides outside the gene matches: 4. In nucleotides, the CDR3 is TGTGCCAGCAGGGCTAGCGGGATGGAGACCCAGTACTTC. It is translated as CASRASGMETQYF.

This clone came up a few times. The J gene is TRBJ2-1, the V gene TRBV4-2, with D tentatively TRBD2 (5 bases). The germline V and J ends were trimmed by 4 bases and 3 bases, with 13 bases remaining between them. The CDR3 is 15 residues long. Germline loops: CDR1 LGHNA, CDR2 YNFKEQ. CDR3 bases: TGTGCCAGCAGCCGAGAGAGCGGAGTCTACAATGAGCAGTTCTTC. Translation gives CASSRESGVYNEQFF.

There are a few counts of this clone. The chain couples TRBV9 to TRBJ2-1; 8 bases line up with TRBD2. The CDR3 sequence is 15 residues long. Germline V lookup: CDR1 SGDLS, CDR2 YYNGEE. The ends lost 3 bases at V and 5 bases at J; junction bases unmatched: 7. DNA of the CDR3: TGTGCCAGCAGCGCCCGACTAGCGCTAAACAATGAGCAGTTCTTC. It specifies CASSARLALNNEQFF.

J is TRBJ2-7 and V is TRBV4-3; 11 nucleotides match TRBD2. J gave up 7 bases and V 0 bases, and 5 bases lay outside the gene matches. Germline V gives CDR1 LGHNA, CDR2 YSLEER. This CDR3 has 15 amino acids. Written as DNA, the CDR3 is TGCGCCAGCAGCCAAGAACTAGCGGGAGTGCGGGAGCAGTACTTC. Its protein product is CASSQELAGVREQYF.

This sequence joins TRBV30 and TRBJ2-1; D might be TRBD1 (5 bases). The ends were cut back, 1 base at V and 0 bases at J, with 19 bases in the middle. The CDR3 sequence is 18 residues long. Germline CDR1 GTSNPN, CDR2 SVGIG (reference sequence). In nucleotides, the CDR3 is TGTGCCTGGAGTGGGGGTCAGGGAAGCCCCAGCTCCTACAATGAGCAGTTCTTC. Translated: CAWSGGQGSPSSYNEQFF.

This clone has a handful of counts. The rearrangement links TRBV29-1 to TRBJ2-1, with TRBD2 matching 13 bases. V lost 7 bases to trimming and J lost 0 bases; unmatched junction nucleotides: 9. Germline assignment: CDR1 SQVTM and CDR2 ANQGSEA. This CDR3 has 17 amino acids. CDR3 protein: CSASGTSGTSSYNEQFF. In nucleotides, the CDR3 is TGCAGCGCATCCGGGACTAGCGGGACTAGCTCCTACAATGAGCAGTTCTTC.

This clone was seen a few times. The chain joins TRBV4-2 to TRBJ1-4, with TRBD1 as a possible D gene (5 bases). The V and J ends lost 1 base and 5 bases respectively, with 11 bases between them. The CDR3 is 15 residues long. The germline CDR1 and CDR2 sequences are LGHNA and YNFKEQ. The CDR3 here is CASSQGGQGNEKLFF. CDR3 nucleotide sequence: TGTGCCAGCAGCCAAGGAGGCCAGGGAAATGAAAAACTGTTTTTT.

In this sample, this clone turned up a few times. The chain joins TRBV27 to TRBJ2-3, with D uncertain. The germline gives CDR1 MNHEY, CDR2 SMNVEV (reference sequence). The V gene lost 3 bases and the J gene lost 10 bases, with 14 bases spanning the gap. The CDR3 loop spans 13 amino acids. The CDR3: CASSFTAMFAQYF. CDR3 nucleotides: TGTGCCAGCAGTTTTACAGCTATGTTTGCGCAGTATTTT.

The V gene is TRBV30, the J gene TRBJ2-7, with 8 bases that match TRBD2. Losses at the gene ends were 2 bases for V and 6 bases for J; bases not matched to a gene: 9. CDR3 length equals 14 residues. The germline gives CDR1 GTSNPN, CDR2 SVGIG (reference sequence). The CDR3 DNA is TGTGCCTGGAGTCTGGGACTAGATTTGTTCGAGCAGTACTTC. Translating gives CAWSLGLDLFEQYF.

This clone occurred a few times. CDR3 sequence: CASGSGQGARETQYF. The DNA for the CDR3 is TGTGCCAGCGGGTCAGGACAGGGGGCTCGGGAGACCCAGTACTTC. The V and J genes are TRBV28 and TRBJ2-5, with 11 bases identical to TRBD1. This CDR3 comprises 15 residues. Germline-derived CDR1 and CDR2 are MDHEN and SYDVKM. With V trimmed by 8 bases and J by 5 bases, 10 bases remained unmatched. The variable domain in full, completed from reference TRBV28 and TRBJ2-5, reads DVKVTQSSRYLVKRTGEKVFLECVQDMDHENMFWYRQDPGLGLRLIYFSYDVKMKEKGDIPEGYSVSREKKERFSLILESASTNQTSMYLCASGSGQGARETQYFGPGTRLLVL.

This clone was counted between two and nine times. V is TRBV5-1 and J is TRBJ2-1, with 8 nucleotides matching TRBD2. The CDR3 sequence is 16 residues long. Germline CDR1 is SGHRS and CDR2 is YFSETQ. Trimming removed 4 bases from V and 5 bases from J; junction bases left unmatched: 11. CDR3 DNA: TGCGCCAGCAGCCGGTTGGTAGCGGGGACGAACAATGAGCAGTTCTTC. This translates into CASSRLVAGTNNEQFF. Complete variable domain (other parts from reference TRBV5-1 and TRBJ2-1): KAGVTQTPRYLIKTRGQQVTLSCSPISGHRSVSWYQQTPGQGLQFLFEYFSETQRNKGNFPGRFSGRQFSNSRSEMNVSTLELGDSALYLCASSRLVAGTNNEQFFGPGTRLTVL.

This clone occurred a few times. The chain uses TRBV30 and TRBJ2-1; 15 nucleotides match TRBD2. CDR3 size: 20 residues. V gave up 2 bases and J gave up 2 bases; unmatched junction bases: 13. Germline V gene lookup returns CDR1 GTSNPN and CDR2 SVGIG (reference sequence). The CDR3: CAWSPTSPGTSGRTYNEQFF. CDR3 sequence (DNA): TGTGCCTGGAGTCCAACCTCCCCGGGGACTAGCGGGAGGACCTACAATGAGCAGTTCTTC.

This clone has a handful of counts. The gene calls are TRBV29-1 and TRBJ2-1; TRBD2 aligns across 11 bases. Germline CDR1 reads SQVTM; CDR2 reads ANQGSEA. V was pared by 4 bases and J by 2 bases, with 4 bases of the junction left unmatched. This CDR3 has 15 residues. The CDR3 DNA sequence: TGCAGCGTTGGCCTTAGCGGGAGGGCCTACAATGAGCAGTTCTTC. This gives the protein CSVGLSGRAYNEQFF.

This clone was detected only a few times. The identical CDR3 is also encoded by other nucleotide sequences in the sample. The V and J genes are TRBV15 and TRBJ2-1; 12 nucleotides line up with TRBD2. This CDR3 contains 16 residues. Germline V gene data show CDR1 as LNHNV and CDR2 as YYDKDF (reference sequence). Trimming cost V 0 bases and J 8 bases; bases outside gene matches: 5. The CDR3 spells CATSRDRLAGADEQFF. For the CDR3, the DNA is TGTGCCACCAGCAGAGACCGACTAGCGGGAGCGGATGAGCAGTTCTTC.

About this clone: At the DNA level, this CDR3 is encoded by other sequences in the same sample as well. The chain carries TRBV20-1 and TRBJ2-7; D is possibly TRBD1 (5 bases). Trimming cost V 4 bases and J 3 bases, with 7 bases left between them. The CDR3 is 11 residues long. From germline, CDR1 is DFQATT and CDR2 SNEGSKA (reference sequence). In DNA, the CDR3 is TGCAGTGCTATCAGGGTCTACGAGCAGTACTTC. Its translation is CSAIRVYEQYF.

The rearrangement links TRBV28 to TRBJ2-3; D may be TRBD2 (6 bases). Per the germline V gene, CDR1 is MDHEN and CDR2 is SYDVKM. V shed 6 bases and J shed 8 bases, with 9 bases lying between them. The CDR3 contains 11 residues. The CDR3 reads CASRLEGTQYF. Here the CDR3 DNA reads TGTGCCAGCAGGTTGGAGGGTACGCAGTATTTT.

This clone has a handful of counts. The chain joins TRBV6-1 to TRBJ1-5, with D tentatively TRBD1 (6 bases). The V gene lost 1 base and the J gene lost 5 bases, with 9 bases spanning the gap. Germline loops: CDR1 MNHNS, CDR2 SASEGT. The CDR3 is 14 residues long. CDR3 residues: CASSEVQGDQPQHF. CDR3 nucleotide sequence: TGTGCCAGCAGTGAAGTACAGGGAGATCAGCCCCAGCATTTT.

This clone has just a few counts. The chain employs TRBV19 and TRBJ2-1; 9 bases fit TRBD2. In germline, CDR1 is LNHDA, CDR2 SQIVND (reference sequence). The CDR3 spans 15 residues. J gave up 7 bases and V 4 bases, and 8 bases lay outside the gene matches. The CDR3 DNA is TGTGCCAGTAGTACCGGAGCGGGAGGTAGGAATGAGCAGTTCTTC. Translating it yields CASSTGAGGRNEQFF.

With regard to this clone: The junction shows a germline mismatch at one end, possibly a read error. The chain has TRBV28 and TRBJ1-1; D is uncertain. The length of the CDR3 is 11 residues. The V gene's germline CDR1 is MDHEN and CDR2 SYDVKM. This CDR3 reads CASSWGATLVF. The CDR3 coding sequence is TGTGCCAGCAGTTGGGGAGCGACCCTTGTCTTT.

The rearrangement joins TRBV9 to TRBJ1-4; 7 nucleotides match TRBD1. V lost 4 bases, J lost 8 bases, and 8 bases stayed unmatched. The CDR3 length is 14 residues. The germline V gene has CDR1 SGDLS and CDR2 YYNGEE. The DNA for the CDR3 is TGTGCCAGCAGCTTGGGACAGCCGGGAGAAAAACTGTTTTTT. Its protein product is CASSLGQPGEKLFF.

This sequence joins TRBV7-9 and TRBJ2-5; D may be TRBD2 (6 bases). Germline V gene lookup returns CDR1 SEHNR and CDR2 FQNEAQ (reference sequence). This CDR3 comprises 15 residues. Trimming left V 5 bases short and J 3 bases short, with 16 bases between. The CDR3 is CASSRVGRREETQYF. The DNA of the CDR3 is TGTGCCAGCAGCAGGGTAGGGAGGCGAGAAGAGACCCAGTACTTC.

The chain joins TRBV9 to TRBJ2-7; TRBD2 aligns across 7 bases. The CDR3 has 14 amino acids. Losses at the gene ends were 1 base for V and 0 bases for J; bases not matched to a gene: 1. Germline CDR1 and CDR2: SGDLS and YYNGEE. CDR3 loop: CASSVTSVSYEQYF. The CDR3 DNA reads TGTGCCAGCAGCGTAACTAGCGTCTCCTACGAGCAGTACTTC.

This clone appeared a few times. The J gene is TRBJ2-1, the V gene TRBV29-1; no clear D gene. Germline assignment: CDR1 SQVTM and CDR2 ANQGSEA. CDR3 length: 14 amino acids. Trimming took off 1 base at V and 1 base at J, with 8 bases between the two ends. The CDR3 loop is CSVEVILSYNEQFF. CDR3 coding DNA: TGCAGCGTTGAAGTTATCTTATCCTACAATGAGCAGTTCTTC.

Only a few counts were recorded for this clone. The chain employs TRBV29-1 and TRBJ2-3; D may be TRBD1 (6 bases). CDR3 size: 14 residues. Germline V CDR1 and CDR2: SQVTM, ANQGSEA. Trimming removed 1 base at V and 0 bases at J, with 8 bases between. The CDR3 reads CSVEARGSTDTQYF. CDR3 sequence (DNA): TGCAGCGTTGAAGCCAGGGGTAGCACAGATACGCAGTATTTT.

This sequence joins TRBV30 and TRBJ2-3; no clear D gene. This CDR3 has 14 residues. Trimming shortened V by 1 base and J by 1 base, and 9 bases separated the two germline ends. CDR1 GTSNPN and CDR2 SVGIG come from the germline V gene (reference sequence). CDR3 in amino acids: CAWSGQLGTDTQYF. CDR3 in DNA: TGTGCCTGGAGTGGCCAGTTGGGCACAGATACGCAGTATTTT.

This clone has just a few counts. J is TRBJ1-5 and V is TRBV30, with a possible D match to TRBD1 (6 bases). The CDR3 length is 13 residues. Trimming removed 5 bases at V and 4 bases at J, with 12 bases between. Germline-derived CDR1 and CDR2 are GTSNPN and SVGIG (reference sequence). In DNA form, the CDR3 reads TGTGCCTGGGAAACAGGGCTAAATCAGCCCCAGCATTTT. This sequence encodes CAWETGLNQPQHF.

This clone was counted between two and nine times. The rearrangement uses TRBV29-1 and TRBJ1-1; the D gene is possibly TRBD1 (6 bases). The CDR3 is made up of 13 amino acids. V was shortened by 4 bases and J by 3 bases, with 12 bases between the two germline ends. Per the germline V gene, CDR1 is SQVTM and CDR2 is ANQGSEA. The CDR3 DNA follows: TGCAGCGTTGGATACAGGGCGGACACTGAAGCTTTCTTT. Translating it yields CSVGYRADTEAFF.

A few counts support this clone. The rearrangement links TRBV9 to TRBJ2-7, with 7 bases identical to TRBD2. Germline CDR1 reads SGDLS; CDR2 reads YYNGEE. V shed 3 bases, J shed 2 bases, and the junction held 11 bases outside the gene matches. The CDR3 has 16 residues. The CDR3 loop reads CASSEWLSGKTYEQYF. The CDR3 DNA is TGTGCCAGCAGCGAGTGGTTGAGCGGGAAGACCTACGAGCAGTACTTC.